These 9 T cell receptor beta chains were all obtained from the same sample, sequenced in a study of identical twins' blood T cells. TCRdb re-called the 5' RACE reads through MiXCR, storing one row per CDR3 protein. This table has 350,000 to 400,000 distinct CDR3 sequences, about 28% appearing once. The material sequenced was PBMCs. The receptors were sampled from a woman between 18 and 49 years old in good health.

The gene calls are TRBV20-1 and TRBJ1-1; TRBD1 might be the D (6 bases). Germline V CDR1 and CDR2: DFQATT, SNEGSKA (reference sequence). V lost 6 bases and J 1 base, leaving 18 bases between the germline ends. The CDR3 loop spans 15 amino acids. In DNA, the CDR3 is TGCAGTGCCATAGTGCCCATGACAGGGAACACTGAAGCTTTCTTT. Translation: CSAIVPMTGNTEAFF.

The chain joins TRBV20-1 to TRBJ2-1; D may be TRBD2 (5 bases). Germline V gives CDR1 DFQATT, CDR2 SNEGSKA (reference sequence). The CDR3 loop spans 15 amino acids. The V end lost 3 bases, the J end lost 10 bases, and 22 bases lay between the germline ends. The CDR3, as DNA: TGCAGTGCTAGCCCTCTAGCAAAAGCCCTCAGGGAGCAGTTCTTC. It specifies CSASPLAKALREQFF.

The gene calls are TRBV11-2 and TRBJ1-5; D is ambiguous. This CDR3 spans 13 amino acids. Deletions cut 3 bases from V and 11 bases from J, with 14 bases between. Germline V gene lookup returns CDR1 SGHAT and CDR2 FQNNGV. This CDR3 reads CASSLGQMLAQHF. In DNA form, the CDR3 reads TGTGCCAGCAGCTTGGGCCAAATGCTAGCCCAGCATTTT.

The sample holds a few counts of this clonotype. The chain uses TRBV30 and TRBJ1-2; D is unclear. Trimming pared 2 bases from V and 4 bases from J, leaving 14 bases between. The CDR3 is 14 residues long. Per germline, CDR1 GTSNPN and CDR2 SVGIG (reference sequence). CDR3 loop: CAWSNPPQIYGYTF. The CDR3 DNA sequence: TGTGCCTGGAGTAACCCCCCCCAAATCTATGGCTACACCTTC.

This clonotype was picked up a small number of times. One end of the junction varies from germline; a read error may be responsible. The J gene is TRBJ2-2, the V gene TRBV5-1, with 7 bases lining up with TRBD2. The CDR3 sequence is 14 residues long. Germline V gene lookup returns CDR1 SGHRS and CDR2 YFSETQ. The CDR3 sequence: CASSAGRNTGELFF. The CDR3 coding sequence is TGCGCCAGCTCAGCGGGGAGGAACACCGGGGAACTGTTTTTT.

The chain employs TRBV19 and TRBJ1-1; D is possibly TRBD1 (6 bases). CDR3 size: 14 residues. Trimming pared 1 base from V and 5 bases from J, leaving 11 bases between. CDR1 is LNHDA, CDR2 SQIVND, per germline (reference sequence). The CDR3 bases are TGTGCCAGTAGTATAGTTCGGACAGAGACTGAAGCTTTCTTT. Encoded protein: CASSIVRTETEAFF.

This chain links TRBV5-1 with TRBJ2-3; 10 nucleotides agree with TRBD1. The CDR3 length is 15 residues. J was trimmed by 4 bases and V by 4 bases; bases with no gene match: 6. The germline V gene has CDR1 SGHRS and CDR2 YFSETQ. In DNA form, the CDR3 reads TGCGCCAGCAGCCCGAGGGGACAGGGGCCAGATACGCAGTATTTT. Translated, it gives CASSPRGQGPDTQYF.

The rearrangement joins TRBV7-8 to TRBJ2-7; D uncertain. The germline CDR1 and CDR2 sequences are SGHVS and FQNEAQ. V shed 6 bases and J shed 3 bases, with 9 bases lying between them. This CDR3 region has 12 residues. The CDR3 bases are TGTGCCAGCAGGTACAAAGGCTACGAGCAGTACTTC. This encodes CASRYKGYEQYF.

This clonotype was recorded many times. The gene calls are TRBV12-3 or TRBV12-4 and TRBJ2-2; the D is unclear. The CDR3 has 14 amino acids. Trimming shortened V by 3 bases and J by 3 bases, and 8 bases separated the two germline ends. The CDR3: CASSFETYTGELFF. DNA of the CDR3: TGTGCCAGCAGTTTCGAGACATACACCGGGGAGCTGTTTTTT.